The 24 T cell receptor beta chains listed next were all sequenced from one sample in a study of blood T cell repertoires in COVID-19. The assay was immunoSEQ multiplex PCR, and TCRdb's table has in-frame clones only and misses some. The sample records roughly 340,000 clones, over 70% being singletons. Sequencing used peripheral blood. The receptor set was obtained from a woman aged 45-60 years with COVID-19, enrolled during active disease.

This chain connects TRBV27 to TRBJ1-1; a possible D gene is TRBD1 (5 bases). Per germline, CDR1 MNHEY and CDR2 SMNVEV (reference sequence). The CDR3 covers 12 residues. V shed 6 bases and J shed 1 base, with 6 bases lying between them. This CDR3 reads CASSQGNTEAFF. In DNA, the CDR3 is TGTGCCAGCAGCCAGGGGAACACTGAAGCTTTCTTT.

This rearrangement joins TRBV10-1 to TRBJ2-7; 7 nucleotides line up with TRBD2. J lost 1 base, V lost 9 bases, and 18 bases had no gene match. Germline lookup yields CDR1 WNHNN and CDR2 SYGVQD (reference sequence). The CDR3 is made up of 17 amino acids. The CDR3 nucleotides read TGCGCCAGAACCCGGCGGGAGAACGGGTTTGGGTCCTACGAGCAGTACTTC. Translating it yields CARTRRENGFGSYEQYF.

This clone came up a few times. The chain combines TRBV12-3 or TRBV12-4 with TRBJ2-5; D unresolved. The length of the CDR3 is 11 residues. Trimming stripped 4 bases from V and 2 bases from J, with 2 bases between. For the CDR3, the DNA is TGTGCCAGCAGTTCGCAAGAGACCCAGTACTTC. Translation: CASSSQETQYF.

The V call is TRBV5-4, the J call TRBJ1-1; D perhaps matches TRBD1 (5 bases). Trimming cost V 3 bases and J 1 base, with 10 bases left between them. In germline, CDR1 is SGHNT, CDR2 YYREEE (reference sequence). The CDR3 spans 14 residues. Here the CDR3 reads CASSSRGGNTEAFF. DNA of the CDR3: TGTGCCAGCAGCTCCCGCGGGGGGAACACTGAAGCTTTCTTT.

V and J are TRBV5-4 and TRBJ1-2; 10 nucleotides align to TRBD1. V was clipped by 1 base and J by 4 bases; unmatched bases: 7. CDR3 length equals 16 residues. In germline, CDR1 is SGHNT, CDR2 YYREEE (reference sequence). The CDR3 DNA sequence: TGTGCCAGCAGCTTGTCGGGACAGGGGTTTCCCTATGGCTACACCTTC. This sequence encodes CASSLSGQGFPYGYTF.

The chain joins TRBV5-1 to TRBJ2-7; the D gene is possibly TRBD2 (6 bases). Trimming cost V 3 bases and J 3 bases, with 16 bases left between them. There are 15 residues in the CDR3. CDR1 SGHRS and CDR2 YFSETQ come from the germline V gene. The chain's CDR3 is CASSSSGGYLYEQYF. CDR3 DNA: TGCGCCAGCAGCTCGAGTGGAGGGTATCTCTACGAGCAGTACTTC.

The J gene is TRBJ2-2, the V gene TRBV2, with TRBD1 matching 8 bases. V trimming: 4 bases; J trimming: 1 base; junction bases outside the gene matches: 2. The CDR3 length is 15 residues. CDR1 and CDR2 (germline): SNHLY, FYNNEI. The CDR3 sequence is CASSGTGRNTGELFF. In DNA, the CDR3 is TGTGCCAGCAGTGGGACAGGGAGGAACACCGGGGAGCTGTTTTTT. Together with reference TRBV2 and TRBJ2-2, the CDR3 gives the full variable domain: EPEVTQTPSHQVTQMGQEVILRCVPISNHLYFYWYRQILGQKVEFLVSFYNNEISEKSEIFDDQFSVERPDGSNFTLKIRSTKLEDSAMYFCASSGTGRNTGELFFGEGSRLTVL.

The rearrangement links TRBV2 to TRBJ1-6, with D perhaps TRBD1 (6 bases). Germline values: CDR1 SNHLY, CDR2 FYNNEI. The CDR3 has 14 residues. The V end was cut by 5 bases, the J end by 10 bases, with 15 bases between. CDR3 residues: CASSPGTFGSPLHF. The CDR3 DNA is TGTGCCAGCAGTCCCGGGACATTTGGCTCACCCCTCCACTTT. Looking up the rest from reference TRBV2 and TRBJ1-6 gives the full variable domain: EPEVTQTPSHQVTQMGQEVILRCVPISNHLYFYWYRQILGQKVEFLVSFYNNEISEKSEIFDDQFSVERPDGSNFTLKIRSTKLEDSAMYFCASSPGTFGSPLHFGNGTRLTVT.

The CDR3 is CSGRTQQETQYF. In nucleotides, the CDR3 is TGCAGCGGCCGAACACAGCAAGAGACCCAGTACTTC. The V call is TRBV29-1, the J call TRBJ2-5; unclear D gene. V was pared by 7 bases and J by 2 bases, with 11 bases between. Germline CDR1 and CDR2: SQVTM and ANQGSEA. The CDR3 is 12 amino acids.

This clone was observed a single time. The chain uses TRBV5-5 and TRBJ1-1; D ambiguous. The length of the CDR3 is 12 residues. Trimming shortened V by 4 bases and J by 10 bases, and 14 bases separated the two germline ends. The germline gives CDR1 SGHKS, CDR2 YYEKEE (reference sequence). The CDR3 loop reads CASSAQELGAFF. The CDR3 DNA reads as TGTGCCAGCAGCGCCCAGGAATTGGGAGCTTTCTTT.

The chain employs TRBV11-2 and TRBJ2-5, with 14 bases lining up with TRBD2. CDR1 SGHAT and CDR2 FQNNGV come from the germline V gene. V lost 5 bases to trimming and J lost 5 bases; unmatched junction nucleotides: 7. This CDR3 has 16 residues. For the CDR3, the DNA is TGTGCCAGCAGCCACGGGACTAGCGGGAGTAGGGAGACCCAGTACTTC. It codes for CASSHGTSGSRETQYF.

The chain joins TRBV10-1 to TRBJ2-4, with D possibly TRBD2 on 5 matching bases. The ends were cut back, 0 bases at V and 0 bases at J, with 9 bases in the middle. The germline CDR1 and CDR2 sequences are WNHNN and SYGVQD (reference sequence). The CDR3 is made up of 16 amino acids. Written as DNA, the CDR3 is TGCGCCAGCAGTGAGTCTAACGGGATAGCCAAAAACATTCAGTACTTC. Translating gives CASSESNGIAKNIQYF.

The rearrangement joins TRBV5-1 to TRBJ2-4; 9 positions match TRBD2. The J segment lost 2 bases and the V segment lost 3 bases, leaving 3 bases of the junction unmatched. CDR3 size: 15 residues. Germline V gene sequence: CDR1 SGHRS, CDR2 YFSETQ. CDR3 loop: CASSSTSGSKNIQYF. CDR3 in DNA: TGCGCCAGCAGCTCGACTAGCGGATCCAAAAACATTCAGTACTTC. Combining the CDR3 with reference TRBV5-1 and TRBJ2-4 gives the whole variable domain KAGVTQTPRYLIKTRGQQVTLSCSPISGHRSVSWYQQTPGQGLQFLFEYFSETQRNKGNFPGRFSGRQFSNSRSEMNVSTLELGDSALYLCASSSTSGSKNIQYFGAGTRLSVL.

The sample holds a few counts of this clone. In nucleotides, the CDR3 is TGTGCCAGCAGCCCAGACGAGCGGGGGAACAATGAGCAGTTCTTC. It translates to CASSPDERGNNEQFF. J is TRBJ2-1 and V is TRBV7-9; 8 positions agree with TRBD2. Germline V gives CDR1 SEHNR, CDR2 FQNEAQ (reference sequence). J gave up 5 bases and V 5 bases, and 8 bases lay outside the gene matches. The CDR3 runs 15 residues.

This chain links TRBV6-5 with TRBJ1-2; 8 bases are a match to TRBD1. Losses at the gene ends were 7 bases for V and 6 bases for J; bases not matched to a gene: 4. The CDR3 has 12 residues. Germline values: CDR1 MNHEY, CDR2 SVGAGI. The CDR3 spells CASKDRADGYTF. The CDR3 DNA reads TGTGCCAGCAAGGACAGGGCGGATGGCTACACCTTC.

The chain carries TRBV19 and TRBJ2-7, with 10 bases lining up with TRBD1. CDR1 and CDR2 from the germline V gene are LNHDA and SQIVND (reference sequence). The CDR3 runs to 17 residues. Trimming took 0 bases from V and 3 from J; bases not matched to a gene: 8. CDR3 residues: CASSIENPGQGIYEQYF. DNA for the CDR3: TGTGCCAGTAGTATAGAAAACCCGGGACAGGGGATCTACGAGCAGTACTTC.

The chain combines TRBV5-4 with TRBJ2-5; 16 nucleotides line up with TRBD2. Germline CDR1 reads SGHNT; CDR2 reads YYREEE (reference sequence). CDR3 length: 17 residues. The ends lost 4 bases at V and 7 bases at J; junction bases unmatched: 10. The DNA of the CDR3 is TGTGCCAGCAGCGTTGGGACTAGCGGGAGGGTAGGGGGGACCCAGTACTTC. Translation: CASSVGTSGRVGGTQYF.

The genes are TRBV11-3 and TRBJ2-1; no reliable D call. V was pared by 1 base and J by 6 bases, with 10 bases between. The CDR3 spans 14 residues. The germline V gene has CDR1 SGHNT and CDR2 YENEEA. The CDR3 is CASSLGATSNEQFF. The DNA for the CDR3 is TGTGCCAGCAGCTTAGGGGCCACGAGCAATGAGCAGTTCTTC.

The gene calls are TRBV19 and TRBJ2-1, with 7 nucleotides matching TRBD2. V dropped 3 bases and J dropped 4; count of bases not matched to a gene: 6. Germline CDR1 and CDR2: LNHDA and SQIVND (reference sequence). This CDR3 has 15 residues. The CDR3 loop reads CASSIGGSMYNEQFF. CDR3 DNA: TGTGCCAGTAGTATCGGCGGGAGTATGTACAATGAGCAGTTCTTC.

CDR3 sequence reads: CASWGVGIMNTEAFF. The CDR3 nucleotides are TGTGCCAGCTGGGGGGTAGGAATCATGAACACTGAAGCTTTCTTT. The V gene is TRBV6-5, the J gene TRBJ1-1; D is perhaps TRBD1 (5 bases). Germline V gene lookup returns CDR1 MNHEY and CDR2 SVGAGI. CDR3 length equals 15 residues. Between the trimmed V and J ends, which lost 8 bases and 0 bases, there was a span of 16 bases.

The chain employs TRBV19 and TRBJ2-3, with 9 bases fitting TRBD2. The CDR3 runs 17 residues. Germline CDR1 is LNHDA and CDR2 is SQIVND (reference sequence). The V segment lost 6 bases and the J segment 1 base; nucleotides outside the gene matches: 11. CDR3 residues: CASSETPGLAGTDTQYF. In nucleotides, the CDR3 is TGTGCCAGTAGCGAAACCCCGGGACTAGCCGGCACAGATACGCAGTATTTT.

The chain links TRBV15 to TRBJ1-1, with D unclear. The CDR3 spans 14 residues. Germline-derived CDR1 and CDR2 are LNHNV and YYDKDF (reference sequence). V lost 4 bases, J lost 4 bases, and 13 bases lay in between. As DNA, the CDR3 is TGTGCCACCAGCATAGAGGCCCAGCGCACTGAAGCTTTCTTT. This translates into CATSIEAQRTEAFF.

The chain recombines TRBV5-1 with TRBJ2-5; possible D gene TRBD2, 7 bases. Trimming left V 4 bases short and J 2 bases short, with 18 bases between. Per germline, CDR1 SGHRS and CDR2 YFSETQ. The CDR3 sequence is 16 residues long. Here the CDR3 reads CASSVGFGRGQETQYF. DNA for the CDR3: TGCGCCAGCAGCGTAGGTTTTGGGAGGGGGCAAGAGACCCAGTACTTC.

This clone appeared once. The chain employs TRBV28 and TRBJ2-7; tentatively, D is TRBD2 (5 bases). Trimming removed 2 bases at V and 2 bases at J, with 10 bases between. The CDR3 is 14 amino acids. Germline CDR1 MDHEN, CDR2 SYDVKM. The CDR3: CASSLEGSPYEQYF. The CDR3 DNA sequence: TGTGCCAGCAGTTTAGAGGGCAGCCCCTACGAGCAGTACTTC.